Sequencing of this T cell receptor (beta chain) was carried out in a study of T cells in Graves' hyperthyroidism and ophthalmopathy. This clonotype has ten or more counts. Researchers took RNA transcripts and amplified the TCR beta CDR3 regions from them. During a first-round RT-PCR of the TCR CDR3, the HTBI primer set was used. TCRdb re-derived calls from the multiplex PCR reads in MiXCR, one entry per CDR3 protein. The table has around 520,000 distinct CDR3 sequences, approximately 25% seen once; the top ten hold 11%. The V and J ends lost 5 bases and 3 bases respectively, with 13 bases between them. The CDR3 is 14 residues long. Germline V gene data show CDR1 as LNHDA and CDR2 as SQIVND (reference sequence).

The sequence was obtained from a woman aged 25 to 39 with Graves' ophthalmopathy. This chain uses TRBV19 with TRBJ1-1; D unclear. What was sequenced was blood. The CDR3 coding sequence is TGTGCCAGTAGTGCCTGGACTACAGACACTGAAGCTTTCTTT. It codes for CASSAWTTDTEAFF. The full variable domain, with the rest looked up from reference TRBV19 and TRBJ1-1, is DGGITQSPKYLFRKEGQNVTLSCEQNLNHDAMYWYRQDPGQGLRLIYYSQIVNDFQKGDIAEGYSVSREKKESFPLTVTSAQKNPTAFYLCASSAWTTDTEAFFGQGTRLTVV.